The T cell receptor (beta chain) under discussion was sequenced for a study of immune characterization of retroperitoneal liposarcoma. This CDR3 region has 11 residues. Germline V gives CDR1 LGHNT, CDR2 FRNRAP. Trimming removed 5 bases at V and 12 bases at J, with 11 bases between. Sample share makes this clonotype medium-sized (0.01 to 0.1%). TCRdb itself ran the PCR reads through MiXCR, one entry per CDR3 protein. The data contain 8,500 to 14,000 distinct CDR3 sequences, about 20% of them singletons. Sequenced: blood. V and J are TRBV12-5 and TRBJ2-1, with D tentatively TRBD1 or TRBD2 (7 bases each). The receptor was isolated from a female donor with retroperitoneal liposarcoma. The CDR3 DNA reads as TGTGCTAGTGGTCAGCGGGACAGGCAGTTCTTC. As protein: CASGQRDRQFF.